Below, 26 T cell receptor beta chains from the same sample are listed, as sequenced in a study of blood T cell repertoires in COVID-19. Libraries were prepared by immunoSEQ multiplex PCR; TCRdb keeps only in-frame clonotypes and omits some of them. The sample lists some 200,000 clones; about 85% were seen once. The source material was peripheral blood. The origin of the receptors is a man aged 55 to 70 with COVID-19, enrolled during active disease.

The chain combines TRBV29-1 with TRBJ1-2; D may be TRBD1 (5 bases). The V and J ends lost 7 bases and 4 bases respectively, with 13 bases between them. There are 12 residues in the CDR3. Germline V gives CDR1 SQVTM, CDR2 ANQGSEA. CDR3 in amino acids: CSGADIPYGYTF. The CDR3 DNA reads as TGCAGCGGCGCGGACATTCCCTATGGCTACACCTTC. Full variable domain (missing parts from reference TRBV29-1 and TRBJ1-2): SAVISQKPSRDICQRGTSLTIQCQVDSQVTMMFWYRQQPGQSLTLIATANQGSEATYESGFVIDKFPISRPNLTFSTLTVSNMSPEDSSIYLCSGADIPYGYTFGSGTRLTVV.

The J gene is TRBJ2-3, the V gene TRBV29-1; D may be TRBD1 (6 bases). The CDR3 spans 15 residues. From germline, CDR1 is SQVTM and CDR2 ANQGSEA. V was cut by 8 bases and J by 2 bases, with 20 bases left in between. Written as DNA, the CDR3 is TGCAGCCTTTCGGGTGGACAGCCGATCACAGATACGCAGTATTTT. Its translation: CSLSGGQPITDTQYF.

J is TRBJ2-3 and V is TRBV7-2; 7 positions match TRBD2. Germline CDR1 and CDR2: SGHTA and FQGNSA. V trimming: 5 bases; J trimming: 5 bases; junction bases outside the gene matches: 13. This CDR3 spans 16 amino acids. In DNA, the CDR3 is TGTGCCAGCAGCCTAAGACTAGCATCTTTTCGAGATACGCAGTATTTT. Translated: CASSLRLASFRDTQYF.

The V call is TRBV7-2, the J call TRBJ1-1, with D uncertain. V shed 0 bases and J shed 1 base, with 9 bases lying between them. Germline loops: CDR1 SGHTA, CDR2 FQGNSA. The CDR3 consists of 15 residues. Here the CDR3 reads CASSLAPGANTEAFF. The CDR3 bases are TGTGCCAGCAGCTTAGCTCCGGGAGCGAACACTGAAGCTTTCTTT.

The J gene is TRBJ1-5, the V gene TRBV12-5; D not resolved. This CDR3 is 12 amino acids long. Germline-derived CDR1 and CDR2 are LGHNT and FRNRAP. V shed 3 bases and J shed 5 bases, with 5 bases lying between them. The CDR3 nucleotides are TGTGCTAGTGGTTTAATCTATCAGCCCCAGCATTTT. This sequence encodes CASGLIYQPQHF.

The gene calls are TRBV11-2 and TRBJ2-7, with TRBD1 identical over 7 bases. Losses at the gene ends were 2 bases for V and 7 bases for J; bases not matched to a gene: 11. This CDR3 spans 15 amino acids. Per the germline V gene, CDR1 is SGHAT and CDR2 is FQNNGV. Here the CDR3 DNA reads TGTGCCAGCAGCTTAACCGGGACAGTGAGATGGGAGCAGTACTTC. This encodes CASSLTGTVRWEQYF.

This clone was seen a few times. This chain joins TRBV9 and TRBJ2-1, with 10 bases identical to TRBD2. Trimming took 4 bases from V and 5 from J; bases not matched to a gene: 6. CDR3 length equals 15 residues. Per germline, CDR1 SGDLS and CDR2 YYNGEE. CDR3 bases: TGTGCCAGCAGCCCCTGGACTAGCGGACACAATGAGCAGTTCTTC. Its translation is CASSPWTSGHNEQFF.

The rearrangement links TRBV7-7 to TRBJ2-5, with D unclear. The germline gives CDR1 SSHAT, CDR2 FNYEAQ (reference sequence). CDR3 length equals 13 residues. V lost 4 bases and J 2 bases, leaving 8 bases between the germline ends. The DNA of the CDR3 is TGTGCCAGCAGCTACGCGCGACAAGAGACCCAGTACTTC. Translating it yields CASSYARQETQYF.

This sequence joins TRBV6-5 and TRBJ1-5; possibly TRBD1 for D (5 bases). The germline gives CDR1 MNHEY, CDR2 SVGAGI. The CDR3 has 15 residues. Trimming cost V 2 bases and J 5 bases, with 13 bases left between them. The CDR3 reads CASSYSGREDQPQHF. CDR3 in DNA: TGTGCCAGCAGTTACAGTGGCAGGGAGGATCAGCCCCAGCATTTT.

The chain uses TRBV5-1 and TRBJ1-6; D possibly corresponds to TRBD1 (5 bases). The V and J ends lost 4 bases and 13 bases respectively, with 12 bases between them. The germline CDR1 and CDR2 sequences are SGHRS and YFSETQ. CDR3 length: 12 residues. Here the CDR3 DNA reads TGCGCCAGCAGCATAGACAGTCCCCCCCTCCACTTT. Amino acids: CASSIDSPPLHF.

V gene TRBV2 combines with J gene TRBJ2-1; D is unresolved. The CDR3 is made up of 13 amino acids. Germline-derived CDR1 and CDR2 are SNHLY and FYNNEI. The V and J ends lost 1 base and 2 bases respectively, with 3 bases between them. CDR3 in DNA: TGTGCCAGCAGTGAAGACACCTACAATGAGCAGTTCTTC. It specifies CASSEDTYNEQFF.

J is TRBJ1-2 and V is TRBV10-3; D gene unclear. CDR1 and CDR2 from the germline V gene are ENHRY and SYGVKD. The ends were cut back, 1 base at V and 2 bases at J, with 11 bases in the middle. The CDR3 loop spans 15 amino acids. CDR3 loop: CAISEYLTSNYGYTF. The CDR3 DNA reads TGTGCCATCAGTGAGTATTTGACAAGCAACTATGGCTACACCTTC.

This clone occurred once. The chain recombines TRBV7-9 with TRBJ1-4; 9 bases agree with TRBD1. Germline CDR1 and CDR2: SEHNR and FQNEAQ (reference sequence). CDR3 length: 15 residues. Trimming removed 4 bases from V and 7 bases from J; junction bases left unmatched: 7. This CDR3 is CASSSWDRDGEKLFF. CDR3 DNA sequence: TGTGCCAGCAGCTCCTGGGACAGGGACGGTGAAAAACTGTTTTTT.

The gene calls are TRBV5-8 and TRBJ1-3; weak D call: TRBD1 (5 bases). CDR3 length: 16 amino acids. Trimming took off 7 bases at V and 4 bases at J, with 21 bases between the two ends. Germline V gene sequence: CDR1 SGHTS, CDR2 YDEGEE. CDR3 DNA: TGTGCCAGCTGGGATTCTCCGGGACTCAGGGGAAACACCATATATTTT. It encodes CASWDSPGLRGNTIYF.

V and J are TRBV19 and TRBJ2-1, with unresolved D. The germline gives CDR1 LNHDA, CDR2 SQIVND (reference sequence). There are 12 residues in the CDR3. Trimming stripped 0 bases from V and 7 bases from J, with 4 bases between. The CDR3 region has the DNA TGTGCCAGTAGTATAGAGACAAATGAGCAGTTCTTC. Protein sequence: CASSIETNEQFF.

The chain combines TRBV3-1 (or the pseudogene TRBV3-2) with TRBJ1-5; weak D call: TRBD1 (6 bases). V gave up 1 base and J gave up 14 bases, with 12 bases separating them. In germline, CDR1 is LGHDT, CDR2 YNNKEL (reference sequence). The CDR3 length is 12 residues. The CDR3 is CASSQGGTSKHF. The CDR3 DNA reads TGTGCCAGCAGCCAAGGGGGGACATCGAAGCATTTT.

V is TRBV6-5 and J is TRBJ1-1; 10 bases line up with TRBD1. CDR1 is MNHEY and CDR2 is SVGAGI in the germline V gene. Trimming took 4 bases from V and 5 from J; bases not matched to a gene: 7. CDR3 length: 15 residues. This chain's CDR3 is CASSSSTGGQTEAFF. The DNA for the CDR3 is TGTGCCAGCAGTTCATCGACAGGGGGCCAAACTGAAGCTTTCTTT.

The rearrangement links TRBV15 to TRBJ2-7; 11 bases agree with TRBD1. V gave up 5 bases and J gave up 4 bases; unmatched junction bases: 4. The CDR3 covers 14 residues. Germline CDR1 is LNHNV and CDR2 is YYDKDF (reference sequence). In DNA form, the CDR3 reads TGTGCCACCAGCGGGGACAGGGGGACTTACGAGCAGTACTTC. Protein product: CATSGDRGTYEQYF.

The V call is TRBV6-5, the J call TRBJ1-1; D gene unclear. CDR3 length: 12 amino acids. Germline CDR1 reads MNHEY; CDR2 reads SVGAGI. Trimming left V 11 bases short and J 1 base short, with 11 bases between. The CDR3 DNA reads TGTGCCTCCGGGGAGGGGAACACTGAAGCTTTCTTT. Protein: CASGEGNTEAFF.

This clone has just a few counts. CDR3 nucleotides: TGTGCCAGTAGTCCAACCGGGACAGGGGTATCACCCCTCCACTTT. Translated, it gives CASSPTGTGVSPLHF. The V call is TRBV19, the J call TRBJ1-6, with 10 bases aligning to TRBD1. The CDR3 extends over 15 amino acids. The junction had 8 bases not matched to a gene; V was cut back by 5 bases and J by 10 bases. Germline CDR1 reads LNHDA; CDR2 reads SQIVND (reference sequence).

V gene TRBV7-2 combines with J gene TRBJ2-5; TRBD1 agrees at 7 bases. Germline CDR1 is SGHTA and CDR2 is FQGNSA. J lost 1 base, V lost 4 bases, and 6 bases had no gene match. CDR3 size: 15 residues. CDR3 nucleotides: TGTGCCAGCAGCTCGTATACAGGGGTCCAAGAGACCCAGTACTTC. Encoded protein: CASSSYTGVQETQYF. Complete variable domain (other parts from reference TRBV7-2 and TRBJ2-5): GAGVSQSPSNKVTEKGKDVELRCDPISGHTALYWYRQSLGQGLEFLIYFQGNSAPDKSGLPSDRFSAERTGGSVSTLTIQRTQQEDSAVYLCASSSYTGVQETQYFGPGTRLLVL.

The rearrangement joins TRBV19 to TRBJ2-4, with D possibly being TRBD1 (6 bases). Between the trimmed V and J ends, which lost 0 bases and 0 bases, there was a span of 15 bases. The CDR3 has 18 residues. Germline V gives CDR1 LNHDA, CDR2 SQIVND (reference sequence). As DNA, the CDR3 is TGTGCCAGTAGTATAGAGGTCGGCAGGGGTGTAGCCAAAAACATTCAGTACTTC. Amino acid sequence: CASSIEVGRGVAKNIQYF.

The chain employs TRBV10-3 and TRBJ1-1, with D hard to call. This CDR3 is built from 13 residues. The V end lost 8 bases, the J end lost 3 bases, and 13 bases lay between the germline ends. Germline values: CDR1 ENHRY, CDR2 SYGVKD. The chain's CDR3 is CAISTGFDTEAFF. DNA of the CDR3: TGTGCCATCTCGACGGGATTTGACACTGAAGCTTTCTTT.

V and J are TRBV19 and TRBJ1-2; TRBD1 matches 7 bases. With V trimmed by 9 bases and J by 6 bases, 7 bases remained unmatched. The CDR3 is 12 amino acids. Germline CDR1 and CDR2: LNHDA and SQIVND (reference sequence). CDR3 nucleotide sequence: TGTGCCAGCCTGACAGGGAAGGATGGCTACACCTTC. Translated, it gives CASLTGKDGYTF.

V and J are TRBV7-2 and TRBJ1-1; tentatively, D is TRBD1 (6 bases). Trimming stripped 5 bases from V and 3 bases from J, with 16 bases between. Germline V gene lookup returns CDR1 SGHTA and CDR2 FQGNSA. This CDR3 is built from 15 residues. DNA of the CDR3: TGTGCCAGCAGCGCACAGTGGGGGGGGCACACTGAAGCTTTCTTT. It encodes CASSAQWGGHTEAFF. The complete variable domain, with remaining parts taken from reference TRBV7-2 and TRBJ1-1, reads GAGVSQSPSNKVTEKGKDVELRCDPISGHTALYWYRQSLGQGLEFLIYFQGNSAPDKSGLPSDRFSAERTGGSVSTLTIQRTQQEDSAVYLCASSAQWGGHTEAFFGQGTRLTVV.

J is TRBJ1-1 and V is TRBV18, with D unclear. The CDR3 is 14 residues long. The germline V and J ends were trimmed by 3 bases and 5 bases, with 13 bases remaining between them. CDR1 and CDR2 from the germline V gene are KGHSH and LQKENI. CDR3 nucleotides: TGTGCCAGCTCACCTGACATGTTAAGGACTGAAGCTTTCTTT. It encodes CASSPDMLRTEAFF.